The present TCR beta chain was sequenced within a study of cytomegalovirus exposure and HLA in healthy donors. V shed 3 bases and J shed 2 bases, with 13 bases lying between them. CDR3 size: 15 residues. Germline CDR1 and CDR2: KGHSH and LQKENI. Researchers ran the PCR with 60 Vbeta and 13 Jbeta primers. Only in-frame clones appear in the TCRdb table, and some are missing; sequencing was by immunoSEQ multiplex PCR. The data show approximately 150,000 clones, approximately 81% seen once. The rearrangement joins TRBV18 to TRBJ2-5, with a tentative D call TRBD1 (6 bases). The sequencing sample was made of PBMCs. The clonotype comes from a man aged 25-45 years in good health and CMV-seropositive. The CDR3 DNA reads TGTGCCAGCTCACCGATAATCGGACAGCAAGAGACCCAGTACTTC. Amino acid sequence: CASSPIIGQQETQYF.